Presented here are 27 T cell receptor beta chains from one specimen sequenced in a study of cytomegalovirus exposure and HLA in healthy donors. Primers: 60 Vbeta forward and 13 Jbeta reverse. The assay was immunoSEQ multiplex PCR, and TCRdb's table has in-frame clones only and misses some. The data hold some 130,000 clones, with roughly three quarters observed a single time. The specimen sequenced was PBMCs. The receptors here all came from a man aged 30 to 39 in good health and CMV-seronegative.

The J gene is TRBJ2-7, the V gene TRBV10-3; D perhaps matches TRBD2 (5 bases). The CDR3 extends over 13 amino acids. The V gene lost 0 bases and the J gene lost 7 bases, with 10 bases spanning the gap. The germline CDR1 and CDR2 sequences are ENHRY and SYGVKD. In nucleotides, the CDR3 is TGTGCCATCAGTGAGTCGAGACGGGAAGAGCAGTACTTC. Its translation is CAISESRREEQYF.

This chain uses TRBV11-2 with TRBJ2-7; 8 bases line up with TRBD2. Germline V gives CDR1 SGHAT, CDR2 FQNNGV. Unmatched junction bases numbered 13, after V lost 5 bases and J lost 4 bases. The CDR3 is made up of 16 amino acids. CDR3 sequence reads: CASSPASSGIVYEQYF. For the CDR3, the DNA is TGTGCCAGCAGCCCCGCTAGTAGCGGGATTGTGTACGAGCAGTACTTC. Drawing the rest from reference TRBV11-2 and TRBJ2-7, the complete variable domain is EAGVAQSPRYKIIEKRQSVAFWCNPISGHATLYWYQQILGQGPKLLIQFQNNGVVDDSQLPKDRFSAERLKGVDSTLKIQPAKLEDSAVYLCASSPASSGIVYEQYFGPGTRLTVT.

V and J are TRBV6-5 and TRBJ2-3; possible D gene TRBD2, 5 bases. Germline CDR1 is MNHEY and CDR2 is SVGAGI. Trimming cost V 4 bases and J 5 bases, with 7 bases left between them. This CDR3 comprises 12 residues. CDR3 region: CASSFRGDTQYF. The CDR3, as DNA: TGTGCCAGCAGTTTCCGGGGAGATACGCAGTATTTT.

The chain is built from TRBV11-1 and TRBJ2-7, with D tentatively TRBD2 (6 bases). This CDR3 is built from 16 residues. V lost 4 bases, J lost 6 bases, and 22 bases lay in between. CDR1 and CDR2 (germline): SGHAT, FQDESV (reference sequence). In nucleotides, the CDR3 is TGTGCCAGCAGCTCACGTGGCGCCAAGGAGGGCCTCGAGCAGTACTTC. This codes for CASSSRGAKEGLEQYF.

This clone was counted a few times. The chain combines TRBV5-1 with TRBJ2-7; no firm D call. The CDR3 is 16 amino acids. Trimming removed 0 bases from V and 2 bases from J, with 15 bases in between. Germline CDR1 and CDR2: SGHRS and YFSETQ. The CDR3 sequence: CASSLAQQSLTYEQYF. The CDR3 DNA reads TGCGCCAGCAGCTTGGCCCAACAGAGCTTAACCTACGAGCAGTACTTC.

The rearrangement uses TRBV6-5 and TRBJ2-7, with D possibly being TRBD1 (6 bases). Germline assignment: CDR1 MNHEY and CDR2 SVGAGI. V gave up 6 bases and J gave up 3 bases, with 15 bases separating them. The CDR3 totals 14 residues. This chain's CDR3 is CASSPPDRHYEQYF. In nucleotides, the CDR3 is TGTGCCAGCAGCCCACCGGACAGACACTACGAGCAGTACTTC.

The chain employs TRBV5-6 and TRBJ2-1; D may be TRBD2 (6 bases). Per the germline V gene, CDR1 is SGHDT and CDR2 is YYEEEE. The CDR3 sequence is 13 residues long. Between the trimmed V and J ends, which lost 4 bases and 4 bases, there was a span of 9 bases. The CDR3 loop reads CASSTDYYNEQFF. CDR3 sequence (DNA): TGTGCCAGCAGCACGGACTATTACAATGAGCAGTTCTTC.

The chain links TRBV10-1 to TRBJ2-7; D remains ambiguous. The CDR3 runs 16 residues. V was clipped by 0 bases and J by 0 bases, with 12 bases between them. Germline V CDR1 and CDR2: WNHNN, SYGVQD (reference sequence). Here the CDR3 reads CASSESVAAGSYEQYF. The CDR3 nucleotides read TGCGCCAGCAGTGAGTCAGTAGCCGCCGGCTCCTACGAGCAGTACTTC.

The rearrangement uses TRBV11-2 and TRBJ2-7; D unresolved. The germline CDR1 and CDR2 sequences are SGHAT and FQNNGV. V shed 3 bases and J shed 0 bases, with 15 bases lying between them. CDR3 length equals 16 residues. Here the CDR3 DNA reads TGTGCCAGCAGCTTCCAAGTCGGCAGGCCCTCCTACGAGCAGTACTTC. Its protein is CASSFQVGRPSYEQYF.

V is TRBV5-1 and J is TRBJ1-1; D unresolved. V shed 1 base and J shed 1 base, with 5 bases lying between them. The CDR3 contains 13 residues. Per germline, CDR1 SGHRS and CDR2 YFSETQ. The CDR3 sequence is CASSLSENTEAFF. As DNA, the CDR3 is TGCGCCAGCAGCTTGTCAGAGAACACTGAAGCTTTCTTT.

The chain combines TRBV2 with TRBJ1-3; 9 nucleotides line up with TRBD1. The ends lost 8 bases at V and 8 bases at J; junction bases unmatched: 7. This CDR3 region has 13 residues. CDR1 SNHLY and CDR2 FYNNEI come from the germline V gene. CDR3 bases: TGTGCCAGCTCTGAGACAGGGGGGTACACCATATATTTT. Translation: CASSETGGYTIYF.

This clone has more than one count but fewer than ten. The J gene is TRBJ1-1, the V gene TRBV25-1, with 10 positions matching TRBD1. V lost 3 bases and J lost 3; bases outside the gene matches: 4. CDR1 MGHDK and CDR2 SYGVNS come from the germline V gene. The length of the CDR3 is 15 residues. CDR3 bases: TGTGCCAGCAGTGATCCCGGGACAGGGGACACTGAAGCTTTCTTT. Translation gives CASSDPGTGDTEAFF.

V is TRBV5-1 and J is TRBJ2-7; 7 nucleotides align to TRBD2. The CDR3 runs to 17 residues. The germline V gene encodes CDR1 SGHRS and CDR2 YFSETQ. After removal of 0 bases from V and 5 bases from J, the junction contained 14 bases not matched to a gene. DNA for the CDR3: TGCGCCAGCAGCTTGGAGGGAGGGTCATCCTTTTCGCACGAGCAGTACTTC. Amino acids: CASSLEGGSSFSHEQYF.

The chain employs TRBV13 and TRBJ1-1; a weak D match, TRBD1 (5 bases). CDR3 length: 12 amino acids. CDR1 and CDR2 from the germline V gene are PRHDT and FYEKMQ (reference sequence). Trimming removed 2 bases from V and 7 bases from J, with 8 bases in between. CDR3 in DNA: TGTGCCAGCAGCTTACAGACAGATGAAGCTTTCTTT. Translated, it gives CASSLQTDEAFF.

Of note for this clone: This specimen includes other DNA sequences encoding the same CDR3. The chain joins TRBV7-2 to TRBJ1-1; D is possibly TRBD1 (5 bases). Trimming removed 4 bases from V and 3 bases from J, with 9 bases in between. CDR1 is SGHTA and CDR2 is FQGNSA in the germline V gene. The CDR3 contains 13 residues. CDR3 amino acids: CASSSQGDTEAFF. CDR3 in DNA: TGTGCCAGCAGCTCTCAGGGTGACACTGAAGCTTTCTTT.

The chain employs TRBV7-3 and TRBJ2-1; TRBD1 aligns across 7 bases. The CDR3 runs to 15 residues. From germline, CDR1 is SGHTA and CDR2 FQGTGA. Trimming removed 1 base from V and 2 bases from J; junction bases left unmatched: 2. CDR3 nucleotides: TGTGCCAGCAGCTTAAGCACAGGGGCCTACAATGAGCAGTTCTTC. It codes for CASSLSTGAYNEQFF.

The V and J genes are TRBV6-4 and TRBJ2-3; 10 positions agree with TRBD2. Trimming removed 2 bases from V and 2 bases from J; junction bases left unmatched: 4. This CDR3 has 16 amino acids. The germline CDR1 and CDR2 sequences are MRHNA and SNTAGT. Written as DNA, the CDR3 is TGTGCCAGCAGTGACCTAGCGGGAGCTGTCACAGATACGCAGTATTTT. Protein sequence: CASSDLAGAVTDTQYF.

The J gene is TRBJ1-3, the V gene TRBV2, with 7 bases matching TRBD1. Germline loops: CDR1 SNHLY, CDR2 FYNNEI. The CDR3 extends over 14 amino acids. The V segment lost 8 bases and the J segment 2 bases; nucleotides outside the gene matches: 6. CDR3 nucleotide sequence: TGTGCCAGCGGAGGGACAGCAGCTGGAAACACCATATATTTT. It yields the protein CASGGTAAGNTIYF.

The chain uses TRBV6-1 and TRBJ1-2; 9 bases agree with TRBD1. The CDR3 runs 14 residues. Germline CDR1 is MNHNS and CDR2 is SASEGT. The junction had 8 bases not matched to a gene; V was cut back by 4 bases and J by 8 bases. The CDR3 DNA follows: TGTGCCAGCAGTGGTTCCGGGACAGGGCCCGGCTACACCTTC. It translates to CASSGSGTGPGYTF.

This clone has only a few counts. The CDR3 loop reads CASSWVGSGTFDEQYF. CDR3 nucleotides: TGTGCCAGCAGTTGGGTTGGAAGCGGGACTTTCGACGAGCAGTACTTC. This chain links TRBV2 with TRBJ2-7, with 7 nucleotides matching TRBD2. The germline V gene has CDR1 SNHLY and CDR2 FYNNEI. V shed 5 bases, J shed 5 bases, and the junction held 15 bases outside the gene matches. The CDR3 runs 16 residues.

The CDR3 sequence is CASSSGLAGDHNEQFF. CDR3 bases: TGTGCCAGCAGCTCGGGACTAGCGGGAGACCACAATGAGCAGTTCTTC. V and J are TRBV2 and TRBJ2-1, with TRBD2 identical over 14 bases. Looked up from germline, CDR1 is SNHLY and CDR2 is FYNNEI. There are 16 residues in the CDR3. The V segment lost 6 bases and the J segment 5 bases; nucleotides outside the gene matches: 6.

The J gene is TRBJ1-3, the V gene TRBV19; 9 bases agree with TRBD1. Trimming at V came to 5 bases and at J to 4 bases, leaving 6 bases not matched to a gene. Looked up from germline, CDR1 is LNHDA and CDR2 is SQIVND (reference sequence). The CDR3 consists of 15 residues. CDR3 loop: CASSPDRGGGNTIYF. CDR3 coding DNA: TGTGCCAGTAGTCCGGACAGGGGAGGAGGAAACACCATATATTTT.

This chain joins TRBV5-4 and TRBJ2-1; 7 bases fit TRBD1. This CDR3 has 15 amino acids. Unmatched junction bases numbered 5, after V lost 5 bases and J lost 0 bases. CDR1 SGHNT and CDR2 YYREEE come from the germline V gene (reference sequence). The CDR3 nucleotides read TGTGCCAGCAGGCGCGGACAGGACTCCTACAATGAGCAGTTCTTC. This translates into CASRRGQDSYNEQFF.

This rearrangement joins TRBV2 to TRBJ2-5; 10 bases align to TRBD2. CDR3 length equals 16 residues. V was clipped by 5 bases and J by 1 base; unmatched bases: 7. The germline CDR1 and CDR2 sequences are SNHLY and FYNNEI. CDR3 in amino acids: CASSSTGTSVQETQYF. The CDR3 region has the DNA TGTGCCAGCAGTTCAACCGGGACTAGCGTCCAAGAGACCCAGTACTTC.

This chain joins TRBV18 and TRBJ2-1; a possible D gene is TRBD1 (8 bases). Germline V lookup: CDR1 KGHSH, CDR2 LQKENI. The CDR3 runs 15 residues. Trimming stripped 2 bases from V and 7 bases from J, with 15 bases between. CDR3 in amino acids: CASSPTGQGGNEQFF. In DNA, the CDR3 is TGTGCCAGCTCACCAACCGGACAGGGAGGGAATGAGCAGTTCTTC.

The chain has TRBV11-2 and TRBJ2-3, with D possibly TRBD2 on 6 matching bases. Between the trimmed V and J ends, which lost 2 bases and 10 bases, there was a span of 16 bases. Germline-derived CDR1 and CDR2 are SGHAT and FQNNGV. The CDR3 has 14 residues. DNA of the CDR3: TGTGCCAGCAGCTTAAAGGGGACTCCCACTCCGCAGTATTTT. The encoded protein is CASSLKGTPTPQYF.

This clone was counted between two and nine times. The J gene is TRBJ1-2, the V gene TRBV12-2; TRBD1, as called in the table, went unchecked against the DNA. TRBV12-2 represents a pseudogene. The CDR3 is 16 amino acids. In nucleotides, the CDR3 is TGTGCAAGTCGCCGAGGATGGGGGCAGGGGGTCGATGGCTACACCTTC. Protein sequence: CASRRGWGQGVDGYTF.